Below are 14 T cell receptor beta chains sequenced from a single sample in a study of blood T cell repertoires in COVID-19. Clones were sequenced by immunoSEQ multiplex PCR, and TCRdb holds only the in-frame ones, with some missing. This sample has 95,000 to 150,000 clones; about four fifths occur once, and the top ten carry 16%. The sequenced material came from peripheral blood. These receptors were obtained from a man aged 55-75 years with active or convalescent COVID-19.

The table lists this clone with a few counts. Here the CDR3 reads CASSLNDVGLEQYF. The CDR3 coding sequence is TGTGCCAGCAGCTTAAACGACGTGGGGCTCGAGCAGTACTTC. The chain recombines TRBV11-2 with TRBJ2-7; a weak D match, TRBD1 (5 bases). The CDR3 runs to 14 residues. Trimming took off 2 bases at V and 6 bases at J, with 14 bases between the two ends. Germline assignment: CDR1 SGHAT and CDR2 FQNNGV.

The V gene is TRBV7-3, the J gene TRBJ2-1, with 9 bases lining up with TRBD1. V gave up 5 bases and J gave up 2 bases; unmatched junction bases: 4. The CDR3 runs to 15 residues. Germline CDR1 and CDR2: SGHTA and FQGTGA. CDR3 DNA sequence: TGTGCCAGCAGCAAGGACAGGGGACCCTACAATGAGCAGTTCTTC. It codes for CASSKDRGPYNEQFF.

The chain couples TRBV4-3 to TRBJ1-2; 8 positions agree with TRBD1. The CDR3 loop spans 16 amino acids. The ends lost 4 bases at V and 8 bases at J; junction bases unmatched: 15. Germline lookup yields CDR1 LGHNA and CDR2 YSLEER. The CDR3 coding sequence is TGCGCCAGCAGCCCCGGGACAGGCCCCGCCGCAGAGGGCTACACCTTC. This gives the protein CASSPGTGPAAEGYTF.

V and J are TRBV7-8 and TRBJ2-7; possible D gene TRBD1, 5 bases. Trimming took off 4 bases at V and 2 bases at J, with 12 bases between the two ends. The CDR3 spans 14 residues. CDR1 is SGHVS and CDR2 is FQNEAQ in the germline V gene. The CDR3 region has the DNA TGTGCCAGCAGCTCCCCAGGGTACGCCTACGAGCAGTACTTC. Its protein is CASSSPGYAYEQYF.

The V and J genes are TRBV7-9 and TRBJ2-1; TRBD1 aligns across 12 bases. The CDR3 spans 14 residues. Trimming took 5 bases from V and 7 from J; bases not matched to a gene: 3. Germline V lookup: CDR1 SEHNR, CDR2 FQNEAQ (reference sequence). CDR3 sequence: CASSGTGGWNEQFF. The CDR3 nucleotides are TGTGCCAGCAGCGGGACAGGGGGCTGGAATGAGCAGTTCTTC. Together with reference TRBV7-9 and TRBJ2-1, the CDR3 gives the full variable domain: DTGVSQNPRHKITKRGQNVTFRCDPISEHNRLYWYRQTLGQGPEFLTYFQNEAQLEKSRLLSDRFSAERPKGSFSTLEIQRTEQGDSAMYLCASSGTGGWNEQFFGPGTRLTVL.

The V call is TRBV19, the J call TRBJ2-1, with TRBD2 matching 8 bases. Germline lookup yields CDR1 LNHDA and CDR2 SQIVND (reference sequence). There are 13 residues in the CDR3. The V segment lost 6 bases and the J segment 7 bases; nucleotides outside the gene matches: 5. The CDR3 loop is CASSSGRKNEQFF. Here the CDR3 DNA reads TGTGCCAGTAGCAGCGGGAGAAAGAATGAGCAGTTCTTC.

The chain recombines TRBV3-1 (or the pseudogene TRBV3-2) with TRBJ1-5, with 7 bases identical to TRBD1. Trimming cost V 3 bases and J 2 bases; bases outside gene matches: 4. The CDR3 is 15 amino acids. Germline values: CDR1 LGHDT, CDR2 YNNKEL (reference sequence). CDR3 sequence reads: CASSHYRGGNQPQHF. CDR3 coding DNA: TGTGCCAGCAGCCATTACAGGGGAGGCAATCAGCCCCAGCATTTT.

The CDR3 sequence: CASSYGTSGPRGYNEQFF. CDR3 sequence (DNA): TGTGCCAGCAGTTATGGGACTAGCGGTCCCCGTGGCTACAATGAGCAGTTCTTC. This chain links TRBV6-2 or TRBV6-3 with TRBJ2-1, with 11 bases that match TRBD2. The germline V gene encodes CDR1 MNHEY and CDR2 SVGEGT. Trimming removed 3 bases from V and 3 bases from J; junction bases left unmatched: 10. The CDR3 length is 18 residues.

The CDR3 DNA reads as TGTGCCAGTAGTGAACTGCGGACTAGCGGAGATACCGGGGAGCTGTTTTTT. It yields the protein CASSELRTSGDTGELFF. The chain carries TRBV19 and TRBJ2-2; 10 nucleotides line up with TRBD2. V trimming: 5 bases; J trimming: 5 bases; junction bases outside the gene matches: 11. This CDR3 is built from 17 residues. Germline CDR1 LNHDA, CDR2 SQIVND (reference sequence).

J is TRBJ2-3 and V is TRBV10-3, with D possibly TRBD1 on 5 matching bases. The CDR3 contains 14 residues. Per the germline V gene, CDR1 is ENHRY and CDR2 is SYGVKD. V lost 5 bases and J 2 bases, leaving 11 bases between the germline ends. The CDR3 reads CAISITGYTDTQYF. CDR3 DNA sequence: TGTGCCATCAGTATTACAGGTTACACAGATACGCAGTATTTT.

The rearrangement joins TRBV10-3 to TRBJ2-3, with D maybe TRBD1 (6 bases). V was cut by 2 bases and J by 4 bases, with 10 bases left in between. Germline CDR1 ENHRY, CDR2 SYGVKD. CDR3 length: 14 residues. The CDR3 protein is CAISEVRTADTQYF. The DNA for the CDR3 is TGTGCCATCAGTGAGGTTCGGACAGCAGATACGCAGTATTTT.

As DNA, the CDR3 is TGTGCCAGCACCAGGACAGCGAATAATGAAAAACTGTTTTTT. Its protein product is CASTRTANNEKLFF. The chain uses TRBV27 and TRBJ1-4; D is perhaps TRBD1 (6 bases). The CDR3 has 14 amino acids. V gave up 7 bases and J gave up 4 bases, with 13 bases separating them. Germline CDR1 and CDR2: MNHEY and SMNVEV (reference sequence).

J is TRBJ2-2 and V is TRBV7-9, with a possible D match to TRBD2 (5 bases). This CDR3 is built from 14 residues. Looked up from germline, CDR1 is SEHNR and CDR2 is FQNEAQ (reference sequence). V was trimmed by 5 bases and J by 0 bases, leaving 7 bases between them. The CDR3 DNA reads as TGTGCCAGCAGCCTCGGGACGAACACCGGGGAGCTGTTTTTT. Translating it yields CASSLGTNTGELFF.

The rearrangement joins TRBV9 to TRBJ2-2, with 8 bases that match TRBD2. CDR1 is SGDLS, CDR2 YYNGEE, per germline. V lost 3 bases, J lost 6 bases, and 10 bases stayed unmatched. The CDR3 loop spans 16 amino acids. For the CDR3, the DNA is TGTGCCAGCAGCGCACCCCGGGAGGGCCCCCCCGGGGAGCTGTTTTTT. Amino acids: CASSAPREGPPGELFF.